The 29 T cell receptor beta chains below were found in one sample sequenced in a study of T cell responses to AZD1222 COVID-19 vaccine. Profiled with immunoSEQ multiplex PCR; TCRdb holds only in-frame clones, not every one. The sample includes some 150,000 clones, more than 90% of them seen just once. Sequences were derived from peripheral blood, sampled 28 days after the second AZD1222 dose. These receptors all come from an adult who received the AZD1222 COVID-19 vaccine.

The chain carries TRBV30 and TRBJ2-3, with no clear D. Between the trimmed V and J ends, which lost 2 bases and 6 bases, there was a span of 9 bases. CDR3 length: 12 residues. CDR1 is GTSNPN and CDR2 is SVGIG in the germline V gene (reference sequence). The CDR3 loop is CAWSFLSDTQYF. The CDR3 nucleotides read TGTGCCTGGAGTTTCCTGTCGGATACGCAGTATTTT.

V is TRBV5-6 and J is TRBJ1-5; D is ambiguous. Germline V gene data show CDR1 as SGHDT and CDR2 as YYEEEE. The CDR3 covers 12 residues. Trimming left V 0 bases short and J 5 bases short, with 3 bases between. The CDR3 nucleotides are TGTGCCAGCAGCTTGGTTGATCAGCCCCAGCATTTT. Translation: CASSLVDQPQHF.

Notes on this clone: Mismatch with germline at one junction end may stem from a read error. This chain connects TRBV4-1 to TRBJ2-1; 9 positions agree with TRBD2. Per germline, CDR1 MGHRA and CDR2 YSYEKL. The CDR3 sequence is 21 residues long. CDR3 sequence: CASSKDVGSGSFFPRYNEQFF. For the CDR3, the DNA is TGCGCCAGCAGCAAAGACGTAGGTAGCGGGAGCTTCTTCCCGAGATACAATGAGCAGTTCTTC.

The rearrangement joins TRBV6-5 to TRBJ1-1; TRBD1 aligns across 8 bases. The CDR3 runs to 14 residues. Trimming at V came to 6 bases and at J to 4 bases, leaving 7 bases not matched to a gene. Looked up from germline, CDR1 is MNHEY and CDR2 is SVGAGI. The CDR3 protein is CASRKTGGGTEAFF. The CDR3 DNA sequence: TGTGCCAGCAGGAAAACAGGGGGTGGCACTGAAGCTTTCTTT.

The chain combines TRBV18 with TRBJ2-3, with D tentatively TRBD2 (5 bases). CDR1 is KGHSH, CDR2 LQKENI, per germline. Trimming pared 3 bases from V and 2 bases from J, leaving 9 bases between. The CDR3 sequence is 14 residues long. DNA of the CDR3: TGTGCCAGCTCACCGAAGAGGGACACAGATACGCAGTATTTT. Amino acids: CASSPKRDTDTQYF.

V usage is TRBV14 and J usage is TRBJ1-1; D unclear. Trimming left V 2 bases short and J 12 bases short, with 13 bases between. CDR1 and CDR2 from the germline V gene are SGHDN and FVKESK. This CDR3 is 12 amino acids long. CDR3 bases: TGTGCCAGCAGCCAATATACGGTCGGGACTTTCTTT. Amino acid sequence: CASSQYTVGTFF.

The chain couples TRBV29-1 to TRBJ1-1; 11 nucleotides align to TRBD1. V shed 7 bases, J shed 1 base, and the junction held 11 bases outside the gene matches. The V gene's germline CDR1 is SQVTM and CDR2 ANQGSEA. The CDR3 extends over 16 amino acids. The CDR3 reads CSDIRTGGYPNTEAFF. CDR3 coding DNA: TGCAGCGATATTAGGACAGGGGGCTACCCGAACACTGAAGCTTTCTTT.

CDR3 nucleotide sequence: TGTGCCAGCAGCGCCTTGGCCGATTCCAGGGGCCCGGGAGGCTACACCTTC. Translation: CASSALADSRGPGGYTF. The chain joins TRBV9 to TRBJ1-2, with TRBD1 as a possible D gene (6 bases). Germline V gene sequence: CDR1 SGDLS, CDR2 YYNGEE. The V and J ends lost 3 bases and 8 bases respectively, with 26 bases between them. The CDR3 has 17 amino acids.

The chain joins TRBV7-3 to TRBJ2-3; D remains ambiguous. Trimming removed 6 bases from V and 4 bases from J, with 11 bases in between. Germline V CDR1 and CDR2: SGHTA, FQGTGA. CDR3 length: 13 residues. The CDR3: CASRILGSDTQYF. The CDR3 DNA sequence: TGTGCCAGCAGAATCTTAGGATCAGATACGCAGTATTTT.

The genes are TRBV6-5 and TRBJ2-7; D not resolved. This CDR3 spans 13 amino acids. The germline V gene has CDR1 MNHEY and CDR2 SVGAGI. V lost 4 bases, J lost 4 bases, and 11 bases lay in between. The chain's CDR3 is CASSLRSWYEQYF. In DNA form, the CDR3 reads TGTGCCAGCAGTTTACGGAGTTGGTACGAGCAGTACTTC.

The chain carries TRBV6-5 and TRBJ2-7, with 7 positions matching TRBD1. Germline CDR1 is MNHEY and CDR2 is SVGAGI. The CDR3 runs to 14 residues. V was pared by 4 bases and J by 2 bases, with 5 bases of the junction left unmatched. CDR3 region: CASSWRTGTYEQYF. The DNA of the CDR3 is TGTGCCAGCAGTTGGAGGACAGGCACCTACGAGCAGTACTTC.

In this sample, this clone turned up a few times. The chain carries TRBV30 and TRBJ2-7, with D possibly matching TRBD1 (6 bases). The CDR3 is made up of 15 amino acids. CDR1 and CDR2 from the germline V gene are GTSNPN and SVGIG (reference sequence). V was shortened by 2 bases and J by 2 bases, with 16 bases between the two germline ends. The CDR3 DNA follows: TGTGCCTGGAGTTTGGGCAGGGGAACAACCTACGAGCAGTACTTC. Translating it yields CAWSLGRGTTYEQYF.

This clone has only a few counts. The J gene is TRBJ1-6, the V gene TRBV27; D gene unclear. The germline gives CDR1 MNHEY, CDR2 SMNVEV (reference sequence). V lost 8 bases and J lost 9, with 11 bases in between. CDR3 length: 12 amino acids. The CDR3 bases are TGTGCCAGCGGAGAGAGCCCTTCACCCCTCCACTTT. This gives the protein CASGESPSPLHF.

V and J are TRBV6-5 and TRBJ1-6, with TRBD1 matching 9 bases. CDR1 is MNHEY and CDR2 is SVGAGI in the germline V gene. There are 16 residues in the CDR3. J lost 10 bases, V lost 0 bases, and 7 bases had no gene match. CDR3 DNA sequence: TGTGCCAGCAGTTACTCGGGGGGACAGGGTAACTCACCCCTCCACTTT. Its protein is CASSYSGGQGNSPLHF.

V is TRBV7-9 and J is TRBJ2-7; 13 nucleotides line up with TRBD2. Per the germline V gene, CDR1 is SEHNR and CDR2 is FQNEAQ (reference sequence). There are 14 residues in the CDR3. V lost 8 bases and J lost 6; bases outside the gene matches: 7. Here the CDR3 DNA reads TGTGCCAGCGGCTCCGGGACTAGCGGGACCGAGCAGTACTTC. It specifies CASGSGTSGTEQYF.

V and J are TRBV5-1 and TRBJ1-1; D gene ambiguous. V was shortened by 4 bases and J by 2 bases, with 15 bases between the two germline ends. Germline lookup yields CDR1 SGHRS and CDR2 YFSETQ. The CDR3 runs to 15 residues. The CDR3 DNA reads as TGCGCCAGCAGCGGCTCAGGCACAGTTAACACTGAAGCTTTCTTT. It encodes CASSGSGTVNTEAFF.

The gene calls are TRBV5-4 and TRBJ2-7; TRBD2 is a possible D gene (6 bases). Germline lookup yields CDR1 SGHNT and CDR2 YYREEE (reference sequence). This CDR3 is 15 amino acids long. The V end was cut by 3 bases, the J end by 1 base, with 14 bases between. The CDR3 nucleotides read TGTGCCAGCAGCTCGACTGCCGGGGGATCCTACGAGCAGTACTTC. This encodes CASSSTAGGSYEQYF.

CDR3 loop: CASTVGDYEQYF. The CDR3 bases are TGTGCCAGCACCGTAGGGGACTACGAGCAGTACTTC. This chain links TRBV28 with TRBJ2-7, with D maybe TRBD1 (5 bases). The CDR3 length is 12 residues. CDR1 MDHEN and CDR2 SYDVKM come from the germline V gene. The V end lost 7 bases, the J end lost 3 bases, and 10 bases lay between the germline ends.

The chain joins TRBV27 to TRBJ1-1; D unclear. The CDR3 sequence is 14 residues long. Trimming left V 6 bases short and J 3 bases short, with 14 bases between. Germline CDR1 is MNHEY and CDR2 is SMNVEV (reference sequence). The CDR3 bases are TGTGCCAGCAGGGTACGGGCATTGTACACTGAAGCTTTCTTT. This codes for CASRVRALYTEAFF.

The chain has TRBV14 and TRBJ2-5; TRBD1 might be the D (7 bases). V dropped 0 bases and J dropped 5 bases, with 10 bases sitting between them. Germline-derived CDR1 and CDR2 are SGHDN and FVKESK. The CDR3 runs to 14 residues. The CDR3 nucleotides are TGTGCCAGCAGCCAAGATCCAGGGGGGGAGACCCAGTACTTC. It translates to CASSQDPGGETQYF.

V is TRBV9 and J is TRBJ1-1; weak D call: TRBD1 (5 bases). V lost 0 bases and J lost 1, with 10 bases in between. The CDR3 length is 15 residues. From germline, CDR1 is SGDLS and CDR2 YYNGEE. CDR3 nucleotide sequence: TGTGCCAGCAGCGTAGTGGATCAGGGGAACACTGAAGCTTTCTTT. Protein: CASSVVDQGNTEAFF.

This clone has a handful of counts. The CDR3: CASGLNRESGNTIYF. The CDR3 nucleotides read TGTGCTAGTGGGCTAAACAGGGAGTCTGGAAACACCATATATTTT. This chain joins TRBV12-5 and TRBJ1-3; TRBD1 is a possible D gene (6 bases). Trimming cost V 6 bases and J 1 base, with 13 bases left between them. Germline assignment: CDR1 LGHNT and CDR2 FRNRAP. The CDR3 runs 15 residues. Using reference TRBV12-5 and TRBJ1-3 for the parts outside the CDR3, the full variable domain is DARVTQTPRHKVTEMGQEVTMRCQPILGHNTVFWYRQTMMQGLELLAYFRNRAPLDDSGMPKDRFSAEMPDATLATLKIQPSEPRDSAVYFCASGLNRESGNTIYFGEGSWLTVV.

The V gene is TRBV12-3 or TRBV12-4, the J gene TRBJ1-1, with D hard to call. Trimming took 4 bases from V and 2 from J, leaving 8 bases between them. The CDR3 contains 13 residues. The CDR3 nucleotides read TGTGCCAGCAGTTCGACGGTCAACACTGAAGCTTTCTTT. Protein: CASSSTVNTEAFF.

The chain couples TRBV6-2 or TRBV6-3 to TRBJ1-1; D gene uncertain. CDR1 and CDR2 from the germline V gene are MNHEY and SVGEGT. Trimming shortened V by 2 bases and J by 4 bases, and 8 bases separated the two germline ends. This CDR3 region has 13 residues. CDR3 region: CASSYEAVTEAFF. The CDR3 nucleotides read TGTGCCAGCAGTTACGAGGCAGTCACTGAAGCTTTCTTT.

This chain uses TRBV6-2 or TRBV6-3 with TRBJ1-1; no reliable D call. The ends were cut back, 2 bases at V and 6 bases at J, with 16 bases in the middle. The germline gives CDR1 MNHEY, CDR2 SVGEGT. CDR3 length equals 15 residues. The CDR3 here is CASSYGSRGFAEAFF. The CDR3 DNA sequence: TGTGCCAGCAGTTACGGCAGCCGCGGGTTCGCTGAAGCTTTCTTT.

The CDR3 DNA follows: TGTGCCAGTAGTATGGGGCAGAACGACTACGAGCAGTACTTC. This translates into CASSMGQNDYEQYF. V and J are TRBV19 and TRBJ2-7; tentatively, D is TRBD1 (5 bases). CDR1 and CDR2 (germline): LNHDA, SQIVND (reference sequence). The germline V and J ends were trimmed by 3 bases and 3 bases, with 12 bases remaining between them. This CDR3 comprises 14 residues. The full variable domain, rest sourced from reference TRBV19 and TRBJ2-7, is DGGITQSPKYLFRKEGQNVTLSCEQNLNHDAMYWYRQDPGQGLRLIYYSQIVNDFQKGDIAEGYSVSREKKESFPLTVTSAQKNPTAFYLCASSMGQNDYEQYFGPGTRLTVT.

The chain has TRBV7-2 and TRBJ2-2, with 7 bases aligning to TRBD1. Germline V gene data show CDR1 as SGHTA and CDR2 as FQGNSA. This CDR3 is 15 amino acids long. Trimming removed 5 bases from V and 2 bases from J; junction bases left unmatched: 5. The CDR3 nucleotides read TGTGCCAGCAGCGGCCAGGGGGTCAACACCGGGGAGCTGTTTTTT. Translating it yields CASSGQGVNTGELFF.

The chain employs TRBV13 and TRBJ2-6; D may match TRBD1 or TRBD2 (5 bases each). There are 17 residues in the CDR3. The germline V gene has CDR1 PRHDT and CDR2 FYEKMQ (reference sequence). The germline V and J ends were trimmed by 2 bases and 0 bases, with 11 bases remaining between them. The CDR3 nucleotides are TGTGCCAGCAGCTTATTCTCCGGGACCTCTGGGGCCAACGTCCTGACTTTC. Amino acids: CASSLFSGTSGANVLTF.

This chain uses TRBV5-4 with TRBJ2-1; D is undetermined. Deletions cut 0 bases from V and 0 bases from J, with 4 bases between. CDR3 length: 14 residues. Germline CDR1 reads SGHNT; CDR2 reads YYREEE (reference sequence). CDR3 nucleotide sequence: TGTGCCAGCAGCTTGGGCGGCTCCTACAATGAGCAGTTCTTC. It translates to CASSLGGSYNEQFF.